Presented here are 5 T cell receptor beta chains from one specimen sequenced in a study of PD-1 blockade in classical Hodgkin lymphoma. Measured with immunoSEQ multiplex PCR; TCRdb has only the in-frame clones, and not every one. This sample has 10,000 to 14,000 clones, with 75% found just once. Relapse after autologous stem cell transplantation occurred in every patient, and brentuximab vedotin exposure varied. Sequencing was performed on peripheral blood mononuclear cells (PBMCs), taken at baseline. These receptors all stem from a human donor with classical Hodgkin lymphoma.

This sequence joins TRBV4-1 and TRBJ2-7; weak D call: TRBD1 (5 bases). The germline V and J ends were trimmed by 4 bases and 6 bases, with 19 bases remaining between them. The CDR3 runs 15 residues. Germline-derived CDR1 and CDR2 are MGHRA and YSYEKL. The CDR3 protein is CASSPGHQVNTEQYF. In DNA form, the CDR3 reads TGCGCCAGCAGCCCCGGACACCAGGTTAATACCGAGCAGTACTTC.

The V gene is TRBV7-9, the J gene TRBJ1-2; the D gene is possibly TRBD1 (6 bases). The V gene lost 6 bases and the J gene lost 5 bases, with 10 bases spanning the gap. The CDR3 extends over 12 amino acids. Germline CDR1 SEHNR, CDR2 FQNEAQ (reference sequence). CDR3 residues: CASSNREYGYTF. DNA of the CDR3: TGTGCCAGCAGTAACAGGGAATATGGCTACACCTTC.

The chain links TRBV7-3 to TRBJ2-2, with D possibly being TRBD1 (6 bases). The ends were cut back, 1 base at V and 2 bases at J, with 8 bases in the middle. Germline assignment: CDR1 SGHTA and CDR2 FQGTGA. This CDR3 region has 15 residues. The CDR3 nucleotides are TGTGCCAGCAGCTTAAACAGGGCCAACACCGGGGAGCTGTTTTTT. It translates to CASSLNRANTGELFF.

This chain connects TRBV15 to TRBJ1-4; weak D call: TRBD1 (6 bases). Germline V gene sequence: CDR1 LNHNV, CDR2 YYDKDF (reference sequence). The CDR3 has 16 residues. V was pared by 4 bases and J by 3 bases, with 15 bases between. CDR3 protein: CATSINQGMANEKLFF. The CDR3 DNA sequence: TGTGCCACCAGCATTAACCAGGGGATGGCTAATGAAAAACTGTTTTTT.

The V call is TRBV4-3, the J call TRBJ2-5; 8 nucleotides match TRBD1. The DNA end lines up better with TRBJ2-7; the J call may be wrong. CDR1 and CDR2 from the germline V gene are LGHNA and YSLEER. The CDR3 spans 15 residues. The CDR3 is CASSQPGQVSYEQYF. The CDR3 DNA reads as TGCGCCAGCAGCCAGCCGGGACAGGTCTCCTACGAGCAGTACTTC.